This TCR beta chain was captured by sequencing in a study of cytomegalovirus exposure and HLA in healthy donors. PCR involved 60 Vbeta and 13 Jbeta primers. Assay: immunoSEQ multiplex PCR; the TCRdb copy retains only in-frame clones and omits some. Found here are 120,000 to 150,000 clones, over 55% of them singletons; the top ten hold approximately 2.1%. To note about this clone: What it binds is not known.

All donors participated as healthy donors of bone marrow. Findings and limits, study-wide: Highest at DRB1 and lowest at HLA-C, TCR association rates differed among HLA loci in a later analysis.

With 7 bases removed from V and 3 bases from J, the gap between germline ends came to 10 bases. The germline V gene encodes CDR1 GTSNPN and CDR2 SVGIG (reference sequence). The CDR3 runs to 11 residues. What was sequenced was PBMCs. This receptor was identified in a man between 40 and 49 years old in good health and CMV-seronegative. This rearrangement joins TRBV30 to TRBJ2-7; the D gene is possibly TRBD2 (5 bases). The chain's CDR3 is CAYADFYEQYF. The DNA for the CDR3 is TGTGCCTACGCGGACTTCTACGAGCAGTACTTC.